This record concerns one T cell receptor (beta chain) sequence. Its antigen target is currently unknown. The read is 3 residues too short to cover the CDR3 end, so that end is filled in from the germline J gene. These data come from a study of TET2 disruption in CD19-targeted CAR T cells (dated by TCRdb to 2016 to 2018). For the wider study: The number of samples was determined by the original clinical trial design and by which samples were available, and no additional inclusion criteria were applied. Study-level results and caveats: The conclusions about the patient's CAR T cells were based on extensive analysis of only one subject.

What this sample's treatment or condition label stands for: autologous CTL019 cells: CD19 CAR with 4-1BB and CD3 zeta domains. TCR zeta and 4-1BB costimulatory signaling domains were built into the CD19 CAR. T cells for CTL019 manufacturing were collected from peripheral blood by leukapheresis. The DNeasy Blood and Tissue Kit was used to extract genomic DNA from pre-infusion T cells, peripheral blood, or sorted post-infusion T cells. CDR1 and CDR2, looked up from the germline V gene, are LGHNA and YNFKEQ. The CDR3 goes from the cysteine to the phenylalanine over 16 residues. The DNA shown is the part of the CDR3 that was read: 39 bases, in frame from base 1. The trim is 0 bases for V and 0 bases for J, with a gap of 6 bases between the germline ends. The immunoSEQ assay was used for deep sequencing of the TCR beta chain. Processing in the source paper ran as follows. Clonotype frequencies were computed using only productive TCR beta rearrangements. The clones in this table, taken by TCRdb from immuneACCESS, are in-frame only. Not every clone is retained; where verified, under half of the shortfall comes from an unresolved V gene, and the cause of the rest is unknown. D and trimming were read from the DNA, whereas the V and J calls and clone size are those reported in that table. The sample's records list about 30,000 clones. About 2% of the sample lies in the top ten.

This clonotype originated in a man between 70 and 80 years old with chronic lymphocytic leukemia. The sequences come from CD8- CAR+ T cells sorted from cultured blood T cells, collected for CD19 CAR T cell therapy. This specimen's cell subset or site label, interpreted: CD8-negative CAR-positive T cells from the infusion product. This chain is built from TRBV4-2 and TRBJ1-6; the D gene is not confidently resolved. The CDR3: CASSQDFSSYNSPLHF. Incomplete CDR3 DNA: TGTGCCAGCAGCCAAGATTTCAGCTCCTATAATTCACCC.